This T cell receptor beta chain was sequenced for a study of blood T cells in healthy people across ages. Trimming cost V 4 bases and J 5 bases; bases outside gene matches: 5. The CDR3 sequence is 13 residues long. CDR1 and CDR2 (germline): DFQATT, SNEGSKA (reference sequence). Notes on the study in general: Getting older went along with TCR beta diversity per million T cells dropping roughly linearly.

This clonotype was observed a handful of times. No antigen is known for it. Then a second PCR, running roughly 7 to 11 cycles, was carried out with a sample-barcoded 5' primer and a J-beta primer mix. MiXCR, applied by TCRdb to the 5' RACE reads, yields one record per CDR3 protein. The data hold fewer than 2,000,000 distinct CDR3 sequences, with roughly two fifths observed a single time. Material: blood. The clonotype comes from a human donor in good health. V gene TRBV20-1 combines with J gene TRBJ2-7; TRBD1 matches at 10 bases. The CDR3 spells CSATRDRGHEQYF. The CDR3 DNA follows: TGCAGTGCTACCCGGGACAGGGGCCACGAGCAGTACTTC.